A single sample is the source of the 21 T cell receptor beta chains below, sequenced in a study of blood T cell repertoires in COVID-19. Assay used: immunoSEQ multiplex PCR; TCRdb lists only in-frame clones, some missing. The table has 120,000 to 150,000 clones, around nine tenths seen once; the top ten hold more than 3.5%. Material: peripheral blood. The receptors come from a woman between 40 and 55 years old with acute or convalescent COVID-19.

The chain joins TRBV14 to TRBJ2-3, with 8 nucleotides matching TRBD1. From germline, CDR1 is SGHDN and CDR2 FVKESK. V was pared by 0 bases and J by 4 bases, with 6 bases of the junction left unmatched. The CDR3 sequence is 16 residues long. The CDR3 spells CASSQERTGSADTQYF. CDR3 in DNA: TGTGCCAGCAGCCAAGAGAGGACAGGGAGTGCAGATACGCAGTATTTT. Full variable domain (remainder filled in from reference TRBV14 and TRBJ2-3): EAGVTQFPSHSVIEKGQTVTLRCDPISGHDNLYWYRRVMGKEIKFLLHFVKESKQDESGMPNNRFLAERTGGTYSTLKVQPAELEDSGVYFCASSQERTGSADTQYFGPGTRLTVL.

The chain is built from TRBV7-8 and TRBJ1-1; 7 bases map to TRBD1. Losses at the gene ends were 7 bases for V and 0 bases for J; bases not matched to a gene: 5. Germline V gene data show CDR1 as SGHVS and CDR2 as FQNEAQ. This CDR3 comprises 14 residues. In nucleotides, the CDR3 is TGTGCCAGCACCGCAGGGGGGATGAACACTGAAGCTTTCTTT. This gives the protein CASTAGGMNTEAFF.

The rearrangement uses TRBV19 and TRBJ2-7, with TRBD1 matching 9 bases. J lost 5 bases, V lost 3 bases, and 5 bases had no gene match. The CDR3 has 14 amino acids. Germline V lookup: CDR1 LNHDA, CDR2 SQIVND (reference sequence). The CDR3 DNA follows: TGTGCCAGTAGTATCTGGACAGGGGTCCACGAGCAGTACTTC. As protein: CASSIWTGVHEQYF.

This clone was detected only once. The CDR3 loop is CASSRNPGQPQHF. CDR3 coding DNA: TGTGCCAGCAGCCGGAATCCCGGGCAGCCCCAGCATTTT. The chain recombines TRBV7-8 with TRBJ1-5; D not certain. The CDR3 consists of 13 residues. Trimming took off 5 bases at V and 7 bases at J, with 12 bases between the two ends. CDR1 is SGHVS and CDR2 is FQNEAQ in the germline V gene.

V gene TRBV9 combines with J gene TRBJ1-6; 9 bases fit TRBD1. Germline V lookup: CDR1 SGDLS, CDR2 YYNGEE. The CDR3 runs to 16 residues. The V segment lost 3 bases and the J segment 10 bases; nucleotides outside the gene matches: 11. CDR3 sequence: CASSGDPGQGMSPLHF. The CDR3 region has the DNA TGTGCCAGCAGCGGTGATCCGGGACAGGGCATGTCACCCCTCCACTTT.

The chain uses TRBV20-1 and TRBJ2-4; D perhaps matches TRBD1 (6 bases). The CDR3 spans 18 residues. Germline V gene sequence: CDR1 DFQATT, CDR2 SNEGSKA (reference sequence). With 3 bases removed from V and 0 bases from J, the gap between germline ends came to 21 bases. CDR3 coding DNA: TGCAGTGCTAGTAGAGTTGAGCGACAGGTCTTAGCCAAAAACATTCAGTACTTC. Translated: CSASRVERQVLAKNIQYF.

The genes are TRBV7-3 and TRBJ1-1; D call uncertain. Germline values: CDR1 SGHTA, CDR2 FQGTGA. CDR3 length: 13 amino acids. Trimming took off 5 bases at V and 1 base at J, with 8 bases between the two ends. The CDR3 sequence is CASSARRNTEAFF. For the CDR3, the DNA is TGTGCCAGCAGCGCCCGGAGGAACACTGAAGCTTTCTTT.

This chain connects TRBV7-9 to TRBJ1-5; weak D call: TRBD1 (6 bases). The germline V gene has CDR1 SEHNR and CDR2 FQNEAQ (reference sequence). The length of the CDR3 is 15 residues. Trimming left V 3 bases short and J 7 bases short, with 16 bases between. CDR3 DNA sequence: TGTGCCAGCAGCTTCGAGGGGGGGCCTGGGCAGCCCCAGCATTTT. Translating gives CASSFEGGPGQPQHF.

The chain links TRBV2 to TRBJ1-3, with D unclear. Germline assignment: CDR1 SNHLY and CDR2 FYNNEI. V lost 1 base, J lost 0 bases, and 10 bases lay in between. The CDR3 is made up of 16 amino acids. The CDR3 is CASSEDRHLSGNTIYF. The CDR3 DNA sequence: TGTGCCAGCAGTGAAGACAGACATCTCTCTGGAAACACCATATATTTT.

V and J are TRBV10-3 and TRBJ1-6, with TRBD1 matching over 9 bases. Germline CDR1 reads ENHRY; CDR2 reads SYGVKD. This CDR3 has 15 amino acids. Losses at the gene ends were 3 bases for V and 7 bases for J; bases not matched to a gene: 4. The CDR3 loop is CAISERGQGNSPLHF. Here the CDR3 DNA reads TGTGCCATCAGTGAACGGGGACAGGGAAATTCACCCCTCCACTTT.

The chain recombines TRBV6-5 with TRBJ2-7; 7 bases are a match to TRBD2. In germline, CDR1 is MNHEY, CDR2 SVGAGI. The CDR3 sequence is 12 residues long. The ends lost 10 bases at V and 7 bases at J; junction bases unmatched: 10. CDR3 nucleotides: TGTGCCACGGTAGGGTGGCGGGGGGAGCAGTACTTC. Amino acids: CATVGWRGEQYF.

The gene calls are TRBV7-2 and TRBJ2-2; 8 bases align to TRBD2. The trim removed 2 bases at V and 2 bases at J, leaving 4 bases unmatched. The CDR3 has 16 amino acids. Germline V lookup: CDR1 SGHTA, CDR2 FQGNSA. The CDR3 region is CASSLNAGGNTGELFF. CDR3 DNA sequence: TGTGCCAGCAGCTTAAATGCGGGAGGCAACACCGGGGAGCTGTTTTTT.

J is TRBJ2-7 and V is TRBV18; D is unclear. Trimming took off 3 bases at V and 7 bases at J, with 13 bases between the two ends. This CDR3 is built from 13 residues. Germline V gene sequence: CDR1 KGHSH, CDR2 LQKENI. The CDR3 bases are TGTGCCAGCTCACCCACGCAGGCCCGTGAGCAGTACTTC. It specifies CASSPTQAREQYF.

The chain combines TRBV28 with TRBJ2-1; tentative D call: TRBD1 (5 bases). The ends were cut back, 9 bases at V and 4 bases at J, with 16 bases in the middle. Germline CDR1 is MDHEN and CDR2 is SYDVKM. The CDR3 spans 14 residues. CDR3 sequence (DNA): TGTGCCAGTCTTAGGGGCAATAGGTACAATGAGCAGTTCTTC. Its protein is CASLRGNRYNEQFF.

The CDR3 coding sequence is TGTGCCAGCACTCGAACGACAGGGCTCGCTGAAGCTTTCTTT. It yields the protein CASTRTTGLAEAFF. The chain couples TRBV28 to TRBJ1-1, with 7 bases that match TRBD1. This CDR3 comprises 14 residues. CDR1 and CDR2 from the germline V gene are MDHEN and SYDVKM. Trimming cost V 7 bases and J 6 bases; bases outside gene matches: 11.

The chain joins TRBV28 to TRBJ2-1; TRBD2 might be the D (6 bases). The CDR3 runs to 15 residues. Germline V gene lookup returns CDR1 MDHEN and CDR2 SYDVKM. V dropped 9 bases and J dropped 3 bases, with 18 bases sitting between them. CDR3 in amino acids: CASLIRGGVYNEQFF. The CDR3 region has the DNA TGTGCCAGTCTTATCCGGGGCGGGGTCTACAATGAGCAGTTCTTC.

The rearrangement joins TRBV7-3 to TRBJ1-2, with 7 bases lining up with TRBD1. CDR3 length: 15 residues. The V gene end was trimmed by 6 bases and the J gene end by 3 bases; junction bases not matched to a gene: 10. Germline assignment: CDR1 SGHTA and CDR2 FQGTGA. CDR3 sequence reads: CASSRTRDSHYGYTF. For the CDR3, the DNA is TGTGCCAGCAGTCGAACCCGGGACAGCCACTATGGCTACACCTTC. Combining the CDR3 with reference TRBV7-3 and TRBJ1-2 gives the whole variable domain GAGVSQTPSNKVTEKGKYVELRCDPISGHTALYWYRQSLGQGPEFLIYFQGTGAADDSGLPNDRFFAVRPEGSVSTLKIQRTERGDSAVYLCASSRTRDSHYGYTFGSGTRLTVV.

The DNA for the CDR3 is TGTGCCTGGGACAGGGCATATGGAAACACCATATATTTT. The encoded protein is CAWDRAYGNTIYF. V and J are TRBV30 and TRBJ1-3, with 7 bases aligning to TRBD1. Losses at the gene ends were 5 bases for V and 3 bases for J; bases not matched to a gene: 4. Germline loops: CDR1 GTSNPN, CDR2 SVGIG (reference sequence). The CDR3 has 13 residues.

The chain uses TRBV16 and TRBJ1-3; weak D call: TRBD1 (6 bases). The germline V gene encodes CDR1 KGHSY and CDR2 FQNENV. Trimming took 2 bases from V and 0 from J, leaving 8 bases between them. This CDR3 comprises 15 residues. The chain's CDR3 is CASSQATGSGNTIYF. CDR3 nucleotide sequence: TGTGCCAGCAGCCAAGCGACAGGCTCTGGAAACACCATATATTTT.

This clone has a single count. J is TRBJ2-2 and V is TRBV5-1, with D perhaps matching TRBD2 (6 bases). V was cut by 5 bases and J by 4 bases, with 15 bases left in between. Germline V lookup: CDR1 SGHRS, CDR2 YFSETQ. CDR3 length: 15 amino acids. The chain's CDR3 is CASSIGTWRTGELFF. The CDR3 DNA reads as TGCGCCAGCAGTATTGGGACTTGGCGCACCGGGGAGCTGTTTTTT.

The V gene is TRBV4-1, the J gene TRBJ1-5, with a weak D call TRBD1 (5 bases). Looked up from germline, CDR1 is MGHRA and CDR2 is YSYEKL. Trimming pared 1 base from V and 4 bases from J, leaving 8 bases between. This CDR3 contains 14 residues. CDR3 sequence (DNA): TGCGCCAGCAGCCAAGTGTCAGGGAATCAGCCCCAGCATTTT. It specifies CASSQVSGNQPQHF.